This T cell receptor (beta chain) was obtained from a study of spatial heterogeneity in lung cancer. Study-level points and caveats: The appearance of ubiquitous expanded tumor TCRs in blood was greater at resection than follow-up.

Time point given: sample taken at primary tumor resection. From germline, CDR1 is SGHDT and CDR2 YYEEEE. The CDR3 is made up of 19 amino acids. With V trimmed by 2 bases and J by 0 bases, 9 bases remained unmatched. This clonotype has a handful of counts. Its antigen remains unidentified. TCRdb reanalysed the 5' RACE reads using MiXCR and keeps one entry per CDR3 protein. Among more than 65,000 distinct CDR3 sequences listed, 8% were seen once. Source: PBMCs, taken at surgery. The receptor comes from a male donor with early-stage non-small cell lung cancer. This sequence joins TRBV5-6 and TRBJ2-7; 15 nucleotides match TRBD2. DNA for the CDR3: TGTGCCAGCAGCTTAACGGGACTAGCGGGAGGAGACTTCTCCTACGAGCAGTACTTC. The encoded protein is CASSLTGLAGGDFSYEQYF.